This TCR beta chain was captured in a study of siplizumab effects on memory and regulatory T cells. With 3 bases removed from V and 5 bases from J, the gap between germline ends came to 21 bases. From germline, CDR1 is SGHRS and CDR2 YFSETQ. This CDR3 comprises 16 residues. Generated by immunoSEQ multiplex PCR, the TCRdb table keeps only in-frame clones and is missing some. The data show about 110,000 clones, 80% to 95% seen once. The sequence came from a human donor in good health. Input material: CD4+ T cells sorted from blood. The genes are TRBV5-1 and TRBJ2-7, with a possible D match to TRBD1 (5 bases). The chain's CDR3 is CASSSLAIGDRDEQYF. In DNA, the CDR3 is TGCGCCAGCAGCTCGCTGGCTATAGGGGATAGAGACGAGCAGTACTTC.